This T cell receptor (beta chain) originates from a study of OX40 agonist ivuxolimab in advanced cancers. Study-level background: Patients were dosed with the agonistic anti-OX40 (CD134) antibody ivuxolimab. One hepatocellular carcinoma and a couple of cutaneous melanoma patients partially responded.

Note on this clone: The antigen is not known.

Study results and caveats: Among the lowest peripheral clonal expansion occurred in 0.1-3.0 mg/kg partial responders. On average, a greater number of expanded clones characterised CD8+ T cells relative to CD4+.

Libraries were prepared by immunoSEQ multiplex PCR; TCRdb keeps only in-frame clonotypes and omits some of them. The table includes 50,000 to 65,000 clones, approximately 91% detected once. This sequence was found in an adult with an advanced solid tumor such as melanoma, head and neck, liver or kidney cancer. The sequences come from CD4+ or CD8+ T cells sorted from blood, collected in a trial of the OX40 agonist ivuxolimab.

As DNA, the CDR3 is TGTGCCAGCACCCGGACTGTGCTTGGCTCTGGAAACACCATATATTTT. Translating it yields CASTRTVLGSGNTIYF. The chain combines TRBV7-9 with TRBJ1-3; D ambiguous. This CDR3 region has 16 residues. Trimming took off 7 bases at V and 0 bases at J, with 16 bases between the two ends. Germline loops: CDR1 SEHNR, CDR2 FQNEAQ (reference sequence).